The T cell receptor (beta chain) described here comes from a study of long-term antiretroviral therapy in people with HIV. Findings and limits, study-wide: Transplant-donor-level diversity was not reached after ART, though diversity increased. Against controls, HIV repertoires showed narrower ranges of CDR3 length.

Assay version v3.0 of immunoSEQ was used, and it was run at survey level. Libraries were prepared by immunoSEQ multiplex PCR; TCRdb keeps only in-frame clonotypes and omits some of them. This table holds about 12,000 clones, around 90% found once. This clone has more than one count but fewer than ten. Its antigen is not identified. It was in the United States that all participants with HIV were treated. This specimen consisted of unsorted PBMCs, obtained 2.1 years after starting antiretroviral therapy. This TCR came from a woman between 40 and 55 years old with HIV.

The CDR3 DNA reads as TGTGCCAGCTCACCATGGGCCACAGATACGCAGTATTTT. Its protein product is CASSPWATDTQYF. This chain connects TRBV18 to TRBJ2-3; D ambiguous. CDR3 length: 13 residues. V was shortened by 2 bases and J by 2 bases, with 5 bases between the two germline ends. Germline V lookup: CDR1 KGHSH, CDR2 LQKENI.